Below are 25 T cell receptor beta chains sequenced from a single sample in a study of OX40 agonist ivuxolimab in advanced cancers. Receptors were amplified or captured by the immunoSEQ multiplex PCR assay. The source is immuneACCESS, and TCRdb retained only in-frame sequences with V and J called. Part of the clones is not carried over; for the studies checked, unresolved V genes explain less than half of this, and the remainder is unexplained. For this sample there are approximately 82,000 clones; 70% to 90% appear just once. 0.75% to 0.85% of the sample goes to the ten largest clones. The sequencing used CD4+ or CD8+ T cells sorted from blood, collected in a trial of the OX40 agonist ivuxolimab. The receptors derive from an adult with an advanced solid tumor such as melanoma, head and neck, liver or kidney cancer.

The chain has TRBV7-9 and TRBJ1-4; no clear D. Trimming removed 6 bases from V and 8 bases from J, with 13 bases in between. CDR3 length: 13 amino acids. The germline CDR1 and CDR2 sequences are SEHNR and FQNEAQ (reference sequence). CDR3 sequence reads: CASRKWVDEKLFF. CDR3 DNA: TGTGCCAGCAGGAAGTGGGTAGACGAAAAACTGTTTTTT.

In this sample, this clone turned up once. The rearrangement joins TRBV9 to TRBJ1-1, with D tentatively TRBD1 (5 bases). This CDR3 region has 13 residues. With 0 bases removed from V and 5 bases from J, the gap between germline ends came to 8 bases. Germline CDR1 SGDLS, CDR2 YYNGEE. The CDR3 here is CASSVVSGTEAFF. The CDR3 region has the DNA TGTGCCAGCAGCGTAGTTTCAGGGACTGAAGCTTTCTTT.

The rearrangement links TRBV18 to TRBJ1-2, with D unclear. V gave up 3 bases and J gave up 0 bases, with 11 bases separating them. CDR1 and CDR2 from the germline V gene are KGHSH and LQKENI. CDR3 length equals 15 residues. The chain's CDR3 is CASSPAGVANYGYTF. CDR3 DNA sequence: TGTGCCAGCTCACCGGCAGGAGTAGCTAACTATGGCTACACCTTC. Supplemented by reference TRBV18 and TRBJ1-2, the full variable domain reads NAGVMQNPRHLVRRRGQEARLRCSPMKGHSHVYWYRQLPEEGLKFMVYLQKENIIDESGMPKERFSAEFPKEGPSILRIQQVVRGDSAAYFCASSPAGVANYGYTFGSGTRLTVV.

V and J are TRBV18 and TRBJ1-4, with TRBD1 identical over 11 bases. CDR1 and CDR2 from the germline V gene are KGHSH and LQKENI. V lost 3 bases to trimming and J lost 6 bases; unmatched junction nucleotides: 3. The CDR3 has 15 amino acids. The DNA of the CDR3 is TGTGCCAGCTCACCGGGACAGGGGGACGATGAAAAACTGTTTTTT. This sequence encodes CASSPGQGDDEKLFF.

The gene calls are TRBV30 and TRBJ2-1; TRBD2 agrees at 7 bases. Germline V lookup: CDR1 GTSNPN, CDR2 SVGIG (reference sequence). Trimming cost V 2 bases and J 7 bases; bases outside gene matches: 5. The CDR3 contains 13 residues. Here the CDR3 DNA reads TGTGCCTGGAGTACAGGTAGCGGGAATGAGCAGTTCTTC. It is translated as CAWSTGSGNEQFF.

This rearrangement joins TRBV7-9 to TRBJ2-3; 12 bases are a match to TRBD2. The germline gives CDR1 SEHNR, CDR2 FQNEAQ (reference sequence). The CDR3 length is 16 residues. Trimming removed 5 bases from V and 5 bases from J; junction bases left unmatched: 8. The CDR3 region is CASSVRLAGERDTQYF. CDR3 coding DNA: TGTGCCAGCAGCGTAAGACTAGCGGGGGAGAGAGATACGCAGTATTTT.

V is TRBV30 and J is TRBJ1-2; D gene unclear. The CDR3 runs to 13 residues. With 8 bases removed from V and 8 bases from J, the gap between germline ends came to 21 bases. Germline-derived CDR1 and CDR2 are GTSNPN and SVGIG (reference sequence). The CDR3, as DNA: TGTGCCCTGGATTGGGAAAAAAGGTCCGGCTACACCTTC. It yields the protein CALDWEKRSGYTF.

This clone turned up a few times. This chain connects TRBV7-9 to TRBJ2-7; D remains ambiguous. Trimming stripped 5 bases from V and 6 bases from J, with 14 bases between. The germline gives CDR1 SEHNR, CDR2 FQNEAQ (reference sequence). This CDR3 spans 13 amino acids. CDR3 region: CASSPPQLSEQYF. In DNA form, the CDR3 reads TGTGCCAGCAGCCCGCCGCAGCTTAGCGAGCAGTACTTC.

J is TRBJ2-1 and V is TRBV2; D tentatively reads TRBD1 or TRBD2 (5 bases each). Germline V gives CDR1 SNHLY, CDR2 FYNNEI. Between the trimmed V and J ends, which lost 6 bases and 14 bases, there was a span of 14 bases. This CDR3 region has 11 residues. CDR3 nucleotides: TGTGCCAGCAGGTCGGGGCCGGGTGAGTTCTTC. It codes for CASRSGPGEFF.

CDR3 region: CSVRETTNTEAFF. The CDR3 bases are TGCAGCGTTAGGGAAACCACGAACACTGAAGCTTTCTTT. The chain recombines TRBV29-1 with TRBJ1-1; no clear D. V was cut by 5 bases and J by 1 base, with 11 bases left in between. CDR3 length: 13 amino acids. The V gene's germline CDR1 is SQVTM and CDR2 ANQGSEA.

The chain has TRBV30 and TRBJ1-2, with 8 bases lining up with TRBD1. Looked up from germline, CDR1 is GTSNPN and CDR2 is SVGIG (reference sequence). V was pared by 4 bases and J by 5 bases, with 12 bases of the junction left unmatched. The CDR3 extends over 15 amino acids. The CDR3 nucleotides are TGTGCCTGGATAGGGTTGGGCAGGGGGCCTTATGGCTACACCTTC. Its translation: CAWIGLGRGPYGYTF. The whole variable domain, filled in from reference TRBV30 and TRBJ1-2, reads SQTIHQWPATLVQPVGSPLSLECTVEGTSNPNLYWYRQAAGRGLQLLFYSVGIGQISSEVPQNLSASRPQDRQFILSSKKLLLSDSGFYLCAWIGLGRGPYGYTFGSGTRLTVV.

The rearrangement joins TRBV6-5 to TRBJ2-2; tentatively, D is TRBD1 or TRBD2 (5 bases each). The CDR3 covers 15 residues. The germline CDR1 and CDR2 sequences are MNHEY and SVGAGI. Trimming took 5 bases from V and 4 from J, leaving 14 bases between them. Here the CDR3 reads CASSHRAGTTGELFF. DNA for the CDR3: TGTGCCAGCAGTCACCGGGCCGGGACCACCGGGGAGCTGTTTTTT.

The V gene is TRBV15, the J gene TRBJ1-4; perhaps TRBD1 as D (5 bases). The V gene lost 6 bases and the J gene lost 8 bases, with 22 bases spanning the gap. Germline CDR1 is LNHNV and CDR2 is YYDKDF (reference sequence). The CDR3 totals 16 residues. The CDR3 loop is CATSYTLGGSGEKLFF. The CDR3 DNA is TGTGCCACCAGTTATACCCTGGGGGGGTCAGGGGAAAAACTGTTTTTT.

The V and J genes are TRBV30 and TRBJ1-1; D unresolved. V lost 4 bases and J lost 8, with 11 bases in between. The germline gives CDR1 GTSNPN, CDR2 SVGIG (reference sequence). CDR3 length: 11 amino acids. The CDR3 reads CAWTPFREAFF. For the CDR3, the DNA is TGTGCCTGGACCCCCTTCAGGGAAGCTTTCTTT. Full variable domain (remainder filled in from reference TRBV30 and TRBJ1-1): SQTIHQWPATLVQPVGSPLSLECTVEGTSNPNLYWYRQAAGRGLQLLFYSVGIGQISSEVPQNLSASRPQDRQFILSSKKLLLSDSGFYLCAWTPFREAFFGQGTRLTVV.

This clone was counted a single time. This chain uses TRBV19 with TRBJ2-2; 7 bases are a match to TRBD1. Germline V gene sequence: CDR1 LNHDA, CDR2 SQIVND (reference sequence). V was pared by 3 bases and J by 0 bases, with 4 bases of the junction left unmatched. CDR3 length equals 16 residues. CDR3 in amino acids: CASSIGDRANTGELFF. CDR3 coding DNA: TGTGCCAGTAGTATTGGGGACAGAGCGAACACCGGGGAGCTGTTTTTT.

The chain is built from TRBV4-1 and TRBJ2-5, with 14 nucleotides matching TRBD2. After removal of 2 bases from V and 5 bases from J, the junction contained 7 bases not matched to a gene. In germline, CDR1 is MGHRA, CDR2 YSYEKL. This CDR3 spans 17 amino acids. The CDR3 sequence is CASSQQTSGGVWETQYF. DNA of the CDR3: TGCGCCAGCAGCCAACAGACTAGCGGGGGGGTCTGGGAGACCCAGTACTTC.

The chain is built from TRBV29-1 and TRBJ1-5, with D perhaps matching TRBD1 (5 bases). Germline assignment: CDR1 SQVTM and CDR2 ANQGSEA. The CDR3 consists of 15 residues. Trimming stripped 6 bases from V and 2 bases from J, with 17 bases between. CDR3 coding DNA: TGCAGCGTCTCCGGGACGGGGACGGGCAATCAGCCCCAGCATTTT. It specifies CSVSGTGTGNQPQHF.

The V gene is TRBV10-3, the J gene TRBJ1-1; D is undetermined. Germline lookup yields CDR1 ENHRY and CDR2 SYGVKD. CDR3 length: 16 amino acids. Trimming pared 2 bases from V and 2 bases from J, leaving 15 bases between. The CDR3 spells CAISEGQARSNTEAFF. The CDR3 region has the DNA TGTGCCATCAGTGAGGGTCAGGCTCGAAGCAACACTGAAGCTTTCTTT.

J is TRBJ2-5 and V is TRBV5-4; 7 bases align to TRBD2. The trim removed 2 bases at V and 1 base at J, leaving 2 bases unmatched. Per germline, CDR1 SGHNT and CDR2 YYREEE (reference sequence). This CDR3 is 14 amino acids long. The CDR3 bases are TGTGCCAGCAGCTTCTCTAGCGGCCAAGAGACCCAGTACTTC. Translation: CASSFSSGQETQYF. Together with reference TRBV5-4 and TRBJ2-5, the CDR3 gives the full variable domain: ETGVTQSPTHLIKTRGQQVTLRCSSQSGHNTVSWYQQALGQGPQFIFQYYREEENGRGNFPPRFSGLQFPNYSSELNVNALELDDSALYLCASSFSSGQETQYFGPGTRLLVL.

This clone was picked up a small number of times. The CDR3 DNA follows: TGCGCCAGCCGAACGACCACTAGGGCTAACTATGGCTACACCTTC. This codes for CASRTTTRANYGYTF. This chain uses TRBV23-1 with TRBJ1-2; D not certain. TRBV23-1 is assigned to the ORF class and has an uncertain function. There are 15 residues in the CDR3. V lost 8 bases, J lost 0 bases, and 16 bases lay in between.

The chain's CDR3 is CASGAPAQGGNTIYF. CDR3 sequence (DNA): TGTGCCAGTGGGGCCCCGGCCCAAGGTGGAAACACCATATATTTT. The V call is TRBV19, the J call TRBJ1-3; a possible D gene is TRBD1 (5 bases). The V and J ends lost 8 bases and 3 bases respectively, with 17 bases between them. CDR1 and CDR2 (germline): LNHDA, SQIVND (reference sequence). CDR3 length equals 15 residues.

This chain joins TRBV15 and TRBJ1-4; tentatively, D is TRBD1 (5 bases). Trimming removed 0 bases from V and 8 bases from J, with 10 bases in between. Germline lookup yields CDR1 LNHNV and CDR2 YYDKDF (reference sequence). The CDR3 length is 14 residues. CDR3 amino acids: CATSRDRQGEKLFF. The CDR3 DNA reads TGTGCCACCAGCAGAGATCGGCAGGGCGAAAAACTGTTTTTT.

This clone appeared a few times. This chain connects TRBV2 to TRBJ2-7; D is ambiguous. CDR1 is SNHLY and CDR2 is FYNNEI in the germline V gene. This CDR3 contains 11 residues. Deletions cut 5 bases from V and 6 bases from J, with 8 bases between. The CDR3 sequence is CASSYFGEQYF. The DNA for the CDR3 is TGTGCCAGCAGTTACTTCGGCGAGCAGTACTTC.

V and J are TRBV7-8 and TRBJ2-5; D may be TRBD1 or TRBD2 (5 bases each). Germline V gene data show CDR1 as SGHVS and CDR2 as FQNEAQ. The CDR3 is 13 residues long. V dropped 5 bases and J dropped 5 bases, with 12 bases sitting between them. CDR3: CASSPGTGETQYF. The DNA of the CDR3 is TGTGCCAGCAGCCCCGGGACCGGGGAGACCCAGTACTTC.

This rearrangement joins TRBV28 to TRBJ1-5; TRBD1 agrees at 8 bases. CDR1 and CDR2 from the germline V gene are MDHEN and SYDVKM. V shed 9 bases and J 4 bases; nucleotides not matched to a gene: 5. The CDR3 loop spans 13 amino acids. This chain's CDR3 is CASRTGWNQPQHF. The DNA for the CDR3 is TGTGCCAGTAGGACAGGGTGGAATCAGCCCCAGCATTTT.